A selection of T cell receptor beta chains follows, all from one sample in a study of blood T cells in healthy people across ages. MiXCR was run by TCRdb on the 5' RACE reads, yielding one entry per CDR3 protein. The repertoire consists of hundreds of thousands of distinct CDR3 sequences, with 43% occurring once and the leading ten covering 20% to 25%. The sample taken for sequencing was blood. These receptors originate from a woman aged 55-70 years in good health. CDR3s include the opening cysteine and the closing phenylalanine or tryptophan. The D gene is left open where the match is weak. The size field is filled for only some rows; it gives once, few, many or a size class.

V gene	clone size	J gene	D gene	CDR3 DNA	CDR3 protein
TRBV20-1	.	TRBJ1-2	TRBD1	TGCAGTGCTAGGGCCCCCGGGACAGGGTATGGCTACACCTTC	CSARAPGTGYGYTF
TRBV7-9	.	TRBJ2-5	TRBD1	TGTGCCAGCAGCCCCTGGACAGGGGGTGACCAAGAGACCCAGTACTTC	CASSPWTGGDQETQYF
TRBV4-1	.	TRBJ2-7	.	TGCGCCAGCAGCCCCCGAGAGTTAGGGACATCCTACGAGCAGTACTTC	CASSPRELGTSYEQYF
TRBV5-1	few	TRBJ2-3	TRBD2	TGCGCCAGCAGCTTGGAGCGGGAGGCAGATACGCAGTATTTT	CASSLEREADTQYF
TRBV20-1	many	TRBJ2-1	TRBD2	TGCAGTGCTAGATTTGCGGGAGGGCCCTCCAATGAGCAGTTCTTC	CSARFAGGPSNEQFF
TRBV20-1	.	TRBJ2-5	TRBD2	TGCAGTCCCGAAACCCCCGGACTAGCGGGAGCCAATGAGCAGTACTTC	CSPETPGLAGANEQYF
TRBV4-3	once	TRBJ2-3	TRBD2	TGCGCCAGCAGCCAGGTGGCGGGAGTGGGTGGAGATACGCAGTATTTT	CASSQVAGVGGDTQYF
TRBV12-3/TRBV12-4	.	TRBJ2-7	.	TGTGCCAGCAGTTTAGTACAGGGTTTCGAGCAGTACTTC	CASSLVQGFEQYF
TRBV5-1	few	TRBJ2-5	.	TGCGCCAGCAGGTTGACGGGCCAGATTGAGACCCAGTACTTC	CASRLTGQIETQYF
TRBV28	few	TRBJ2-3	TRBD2	TGTGCCAGCAGTTCCGGGAGCGGGAGGGCCCAGGCAGATACGCAGTATTTT	CASSSGSGRAQADTQYF
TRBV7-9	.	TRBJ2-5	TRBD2	TGTGCCAGCAGCTCAAGTGGCCTAGCGGGGGCCAAGGGGACCCAGTACTTC	CASSSSGLAGAKGTQYF
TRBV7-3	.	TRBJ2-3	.	TGTGCCAGCAGCTATCTTGGGGGGCGGACGCAGTATTTT	CASSYLGGRTQYF
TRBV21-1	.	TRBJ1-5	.	TGTGCCAGCAGCAAAGGTGCGGGACTGATCAATCAGCCCCAGCATTTT	CASSKGAGLINQPQHF
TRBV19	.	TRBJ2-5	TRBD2	TGTGCCAGTAGTAAGGGGTTAGCGGGACGATTTCAAGAGACCCAGTACTTC	CASSKGLAGRFQETQYF
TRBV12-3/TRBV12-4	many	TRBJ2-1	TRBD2	TGTGCCAGCAGTTTCCTAGCGGGGGCTTACAATGAGCAGTTCTTC	CASSFLAGAYNEQFF
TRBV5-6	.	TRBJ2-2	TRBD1	TGTGCCAGCAGCTTTCCGGGACAGATGAACACCGGGGAGCTGTTTTTT	CASSFPGQMNTGELFF
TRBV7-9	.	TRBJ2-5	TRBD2	TGTGCCAGCAGCCTGCGGGTAGCGGGGGGTCGTGGAGAGACCCAGTACTTC	CASSLRVAGGRGETQYF